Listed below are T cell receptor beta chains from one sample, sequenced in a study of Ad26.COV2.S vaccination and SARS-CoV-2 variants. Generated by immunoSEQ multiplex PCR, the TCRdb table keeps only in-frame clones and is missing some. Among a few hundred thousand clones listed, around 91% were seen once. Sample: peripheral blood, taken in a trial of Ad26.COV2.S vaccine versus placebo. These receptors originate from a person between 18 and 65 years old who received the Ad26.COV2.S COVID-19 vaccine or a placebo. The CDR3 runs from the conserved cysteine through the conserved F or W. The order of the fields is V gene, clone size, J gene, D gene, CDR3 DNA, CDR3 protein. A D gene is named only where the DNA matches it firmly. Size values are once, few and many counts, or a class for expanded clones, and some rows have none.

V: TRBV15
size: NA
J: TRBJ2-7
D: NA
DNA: TGTGCCACCAGTATGTCCGGGACCCAGGACGAGCAGTACTTC
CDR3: CATSMSGTQDEQYF

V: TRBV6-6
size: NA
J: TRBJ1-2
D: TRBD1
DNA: TGTGCCAGCAATGGACAGGGAGGATATGGCTACACCTTC
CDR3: CASNGQGGYGYTF

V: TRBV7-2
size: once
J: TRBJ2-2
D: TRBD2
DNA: TGTGCCAGCACCCGTTCCGGGACTACCGACGTGGAGCTGTTTTTT
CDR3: CASTRSGTTDVELFF

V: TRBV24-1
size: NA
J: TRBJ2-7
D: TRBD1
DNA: TGTGCCACCAGTGATCCCGGACAGGGTGGTAACTACGAGCAGTACTTC
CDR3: CATSDPGQGGNYEQYF

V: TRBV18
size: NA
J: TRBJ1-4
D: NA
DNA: TGTGCCAGCTCACTTGGACAGTCTTCGGGGGAAAAACTGTTTTTT
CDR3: CASSLGQSSGEKLFF

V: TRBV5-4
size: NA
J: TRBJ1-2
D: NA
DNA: TGTGCCAGCAGCTTGATGGGATATGGCTACACCTTC
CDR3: CASSLMGYGYTF

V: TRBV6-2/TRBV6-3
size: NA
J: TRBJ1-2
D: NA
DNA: TGTGCCAGCAGTCTATACAGGGTCGCGGATCAAACGTACGGCTACACCTTC
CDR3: CASSLYRVADQTYGYTF

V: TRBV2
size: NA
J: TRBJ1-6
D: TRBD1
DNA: TGTGCCAGCAGTGACCAAGCCAGGGGGGCGAATTCACCCCTCCACTTT
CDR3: CASSDQARGANSPLHF

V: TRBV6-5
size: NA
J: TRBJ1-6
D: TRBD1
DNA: TGTGCCAGCAGTTACTCGGGACAGGGGAATTCACCCCTCCACTTT
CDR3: CASSYSGQGNSPLHF

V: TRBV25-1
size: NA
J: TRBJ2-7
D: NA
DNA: TGTGCCAGCAGTGTTCCAGGGCACGAGCAGTACTTC
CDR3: CASSVPGHEQYF

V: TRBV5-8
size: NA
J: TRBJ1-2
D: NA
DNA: TGTGCCAGCAGCTTCAGGGGAGGGGGTGGCTACACCTTC
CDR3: CASSFRGGGGYTF

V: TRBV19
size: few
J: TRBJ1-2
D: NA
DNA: TGTGCCAGTAGTTTCCGAGGCGACGCTGGCTACACCTTC
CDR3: CASSFRGDAGYTF

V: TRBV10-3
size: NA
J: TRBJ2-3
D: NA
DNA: TGTGCCATCAGTGTGGCAGGGGATAGGAGGCGTGCAGATACGCAGTATTTT
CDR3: CAISVAGDRRRADTQYF

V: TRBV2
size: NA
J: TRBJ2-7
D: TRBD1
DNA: TGTGCCAGCAGTGCGAGTCGAACCGGGACAGGGAATTCCTACGAGCAGTACTTC
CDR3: CASSASRTGTGNSYEQYF

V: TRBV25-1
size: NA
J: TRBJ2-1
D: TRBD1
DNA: TGTGCCAGCAGTGGATATACCGGGACAGGGCCTGACAATGAGCAGTTCTTC
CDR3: CASSGYTGTGPDNEQFF

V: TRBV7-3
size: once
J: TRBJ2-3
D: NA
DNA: TGTGCCAGCAGCTTAACGTTATGGTCAGATACGCAGTATTTT
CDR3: CASSLTLWSDTQYF

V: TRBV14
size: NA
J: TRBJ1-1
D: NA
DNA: TGTGCCAGCAGCCAAGAAGACCATATGAACACTGAAGCTTTCTTT
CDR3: CASSQEDHMNTEAFF

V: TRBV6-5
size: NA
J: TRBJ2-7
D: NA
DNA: TGTGCCAGCAGTTACTCGAGGAATGGCGAGCAGTACTTC
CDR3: CASSYSRNGEQYF

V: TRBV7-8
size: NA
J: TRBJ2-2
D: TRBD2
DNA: TGTGCCAGCAGCTTACCCCTAGCGGGAGTTCACACCGGGGAGCTGTTTTTT
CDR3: CASSLPLAGVHTGELFF

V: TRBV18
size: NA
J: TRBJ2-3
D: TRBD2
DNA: TGTGCCAGCTCACCACCTGGCGCGGGAGGCAGCGTGGATACGCAGTATTTT
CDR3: CASSPPGAGGSVDTQYF

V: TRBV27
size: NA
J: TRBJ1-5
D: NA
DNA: TGTGCCAGCAGTACTCAAAGGGACAATCAGCCCCAGCATTTT
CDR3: CASSTQRDNQPQHF

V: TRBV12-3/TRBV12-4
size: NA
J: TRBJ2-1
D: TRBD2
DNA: TGTGCCAGCAGTTTAGAGGCGGGAGGCAAGTTCTTC
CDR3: CASSLEAGGKFF

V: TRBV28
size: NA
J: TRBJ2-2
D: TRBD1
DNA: TGTGCCAGCAGTATCAGGCAGGGGGCTGGGACCGGGGAGCTGTTTTTT
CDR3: CASSIRQGAGTGELFF

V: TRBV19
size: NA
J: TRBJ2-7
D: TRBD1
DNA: TGTGCCAGTAGTATAGGGGGACAGGTGGCAACCTACGAGCAGTACTTC
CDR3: CASSIGGQVATYEQYF

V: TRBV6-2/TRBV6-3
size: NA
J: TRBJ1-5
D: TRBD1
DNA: TGTGCCAGCAGTTGGACAGGTGGGAATCAGCCCCAGCATTTT
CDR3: CASSWTGGNQPQHF

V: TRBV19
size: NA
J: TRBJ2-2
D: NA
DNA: TGTGCCAGTAGTAAATCGGCGGCGACTAACACCGGGGAGCTGTTTTTT
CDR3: CASSKSAATNTGELFF

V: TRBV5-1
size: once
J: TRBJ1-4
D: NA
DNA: TGCGCCAGCAGCTACGGAGCTGGGGGAGAAAAACTGTTTTTT
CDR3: CASSYGAGGEKLFF

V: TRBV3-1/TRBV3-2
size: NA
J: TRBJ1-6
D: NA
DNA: TGTGCCAGCAGCCTAGGACGTGCGCAGAATTCACCCCTCCACTTT
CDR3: CASSLGRAQNSPLHF

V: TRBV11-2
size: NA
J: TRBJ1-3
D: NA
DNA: TGTGCCAGCAGCTTCGGACTGAGCTCTGGAAACACCATATATTTT
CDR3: CASSFGLSSGNTIYF

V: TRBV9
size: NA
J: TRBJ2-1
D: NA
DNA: TGTGCCAGCAGCGAGCGGACCATCTACAATGAGCAGTTCTTC
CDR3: CASSERTIYNEQFF

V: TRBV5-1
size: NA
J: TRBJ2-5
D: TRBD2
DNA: TGCGCCACTACACTAGCGGGAGGGCCGCAAGAGACCCAGTACTTC
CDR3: CATTLAGGPQETQYF

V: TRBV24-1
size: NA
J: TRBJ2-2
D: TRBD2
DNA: TGTGCCACCTCGTTCGGGGGGAGGGCCAACGGGGAGCTGTTTTTT
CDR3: CATSFGGRANGELFF

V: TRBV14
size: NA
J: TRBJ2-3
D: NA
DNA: TGTGCCAGCAGCCAAGATCGGGGGAATACGCAGTATTTT
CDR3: CASSQDRGNTQYF

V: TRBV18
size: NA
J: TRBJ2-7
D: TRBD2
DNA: TGTGCCAGCTCACCGGGACTAGCGGCCTCCTACGAGCAGTACTTC
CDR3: CASSPGLAASYEQYF

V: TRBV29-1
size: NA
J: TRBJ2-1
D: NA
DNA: TGCAGCGTTGTGGTACTAGCTGGCAATGAGCAGTTCTTC
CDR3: CSVVVLAGNEQFF

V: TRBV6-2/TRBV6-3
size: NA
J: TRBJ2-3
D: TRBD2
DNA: TGTGCCAGCAGTTACGGAGCGGGAGGGTTAGCAGATACGCAGTATTTT
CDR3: CASSYGAGGLADTQYF

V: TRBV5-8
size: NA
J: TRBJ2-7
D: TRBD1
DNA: TGTGCCAGCAGCTCCCCGACAGGGGAGCAGCGACTACGTTACGAGCAGTACTTC
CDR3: CASSSPTGEQRLRYEQYF

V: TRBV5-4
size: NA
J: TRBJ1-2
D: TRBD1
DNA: TGTGCCAGCAGGCTGGACAGGGATGGCTACACCTTC
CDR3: CASRLDRDGYTF

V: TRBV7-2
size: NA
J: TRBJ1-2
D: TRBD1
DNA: TGTGCCAGCAGCCGGTCGAGCACCGGGACAGACTATGGCTACACCTTC
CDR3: CASSRSSTGTDYGYTF

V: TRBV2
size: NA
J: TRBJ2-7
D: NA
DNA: TGTGCCAGCAGTGGGACAGACTACGAGCAGTACTTC
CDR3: CASSGTDYEQYF

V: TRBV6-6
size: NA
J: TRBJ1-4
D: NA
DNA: TGTGCCAGCAGTTACGCCCCCCTTAATGAAAAACTGTTTTTT
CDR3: CASSYAPLNEKLFF

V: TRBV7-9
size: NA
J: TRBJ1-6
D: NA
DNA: TGTGCCAGCGTCACAGGGCGAAATTCACCCCTCCACTTT
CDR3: CASVTGRNSPLHF